The present TCR beta chain was sequenced within a study of blood T cell repertoires in COVID-19. About the research overall: Donors in the United States, Italy and Spain gave samples during acute or convalescent COVID-19. PBMCs, B-cell-depleted T cells, or T cells provided the cDNA or gDNA that made up the material.

Original processing methods: Using reference gene primer amplification, nucleated cell counts were estimated. Method: immunoSEQ multiplex PCR; TCRdb's copy keeps in-frame clones and lacks some. V, J and clone size were drawn from that table, and D and trimming were deduced from the DNA. The table includes about 120,000 clones, around 87% detected once. Only one count was recorded for this clone. V gave up 0 bases and J gave up 4 bases, with 16 bases separating them. The CDR3 is 18 amino acids. Per the germline V gene, CDR1 is MNHNS and CDR2 is SASEGT. Sample: peripheral blood. The TCR sequence derives from a woman aged 55-70 years with COVID-19, enrolled during active disease. The chain carries TRBV6-1 and TRBJ1-6; D uncertain. The CDR3 sequence is CASSEALFGGSYNSPLHF. DNA of the CDR3: TGTGCCAGCAGTGAAGCGCTCTTCGGTGGTTCATATAATTCACCCCTCCACTTT.